The clone carrying this T cell receptor beta chain was seen repeatedly, ten times or more. RNA transcripts served as the template for amplifying TCR beta CDR3 regions. The TCR CDR3 first-round RT-PCR relied on the HTBI primer set. Each CDR3 protein is one row after TCRdb ran MiXCR on the multiplex PCR reads. In the table there are some 500,000 distinct CDR3 sequences, less than 25% of which are singletons. The sample comes from a study of T cells in Graves' hyperthyroidism and ophthalmopathy. Per the germline V gene, CDR1 is SGHVS and CDR2 is FQNEAQ. V dropped 5 bases and J dropped 3 bases, with 16 bases sitting between them. The CDR3 covers 15 residues.

Source material: blood. This sequence originates from a young woman with Graves' ophthalmopathy. The rearrangement links TRBV7-8 to TRBJ1-1; TRBD1 is a possible D gene (5 bases). CDR3 in DNA: TGTGCCAGCAGCCCCATGGGGCACGCCGACACTGAAGCTTTCTTT. Its translation: CASSPMGHADTEAFF.